This entry features one T cell receptor beta chain sequence. The data are from a study of T cell responses to AZD1222 COVID-19 vaccine. Repertoires were generated with immunoSEQ multiplex PCR, while TCRdb's copy carries only in-frame clones and drops some. The sample has about 140,000 clones, approximately 90% seen once; the top ten hold about 1.9%. The CDR3 spans 15 residues. Germline V gene lookup returns CDR1 SGDLS and CDR2 YYNGEE. Trimming took off 0 bases at V and 4 bases at J, with 13 bases between the two ends. This chain uses TRBV9 with TRBJ1-1; no clear D gene. The receptor was derived from an adult who received the AZD1222 COVID-19 vaccine. The sample in question was peripheral blood, obtained 28 days after the second AZD1222 dose. CDR3 loop: CASSVGKAGSTEAFF. Here the CDR3 DNA reads TGTGCCAGCAGCGTAGGGAAGGCGGGGAGCACTGAAGCTTTCTTT.